This T cell receptor (beta chain) was sequenced for a study of blood T cell repertoires in COVID-19. Across the study: Samples of COVID-19 (acute and convalescent) were obtained from the United States, Italy and Spain.

Assay used: immunoSEQ multiplex PCR; TCRdb lists only in-frame clones, some missing. Of over 250,000 clones listed, roughly 91% were seen once; the top ten hold 1.9%. Allocation to cohorts depended on clinical history reported by the participants. This CDR3 contains 16 residues. CDR1 and CDR2 (germline): SGHRS, YFSETQ. V shed 4 bases, J shed 7 bases, and the junction held 6 bases outside the gene matches. The receptor was derived from a woman aged 55-69 years who had recovered from COVID-19. J is TRBJ2-3 and V is TRBV5-1, with TRBD2 matching over 16 bases. Sequencing input: PBMCs or T cells enriched from blood (not recorded which). The CDR3 region is CASSPGLAGGTNTQYF. CDR3 nucleotide sequence: TGCGCCAGCAGCCCGGGACTAGCGGGAGGGACGAATACGCAGTATTTT.